This T cell receptor (beta chain) stems from a study of immune cell composition in non-small cell lung cancer. Some clones are missing from TCRdb's copy, which holds only in-frame ones; the method was immunoSEQ multiplex PCR. The sample contains about 6,600 clones, about 77% of which appear only once. In this sample, this clone turned up a few times. Its cognate antigen is unknown. Trimming stripped 1 base from V and 5 bases from J, with 10 bases between. There are 13 residues in the CDR3. The germline V gene has CDR1 SGHDT and CDR2 YYEEEE. General study results and limits: Smoking pack-years did not significantly correlate with tumour TCR-beta clonality. Top 10 clone scores and clonality were higher in squamous than adenocarcinoma.

The specimen was lung tumor tissue. This rearrangement joins TRBV5-6 to TRBJ2-7; D is undetermined. This clonotype was obtained from a human donor with non-small cell lung cancer. In DNA form, the CDR3 reads TGTGCCAGCAGCTTGTGGTCAAGCGACGAGCAGTACTTC. It encodes CASSLWSSDEQYF.